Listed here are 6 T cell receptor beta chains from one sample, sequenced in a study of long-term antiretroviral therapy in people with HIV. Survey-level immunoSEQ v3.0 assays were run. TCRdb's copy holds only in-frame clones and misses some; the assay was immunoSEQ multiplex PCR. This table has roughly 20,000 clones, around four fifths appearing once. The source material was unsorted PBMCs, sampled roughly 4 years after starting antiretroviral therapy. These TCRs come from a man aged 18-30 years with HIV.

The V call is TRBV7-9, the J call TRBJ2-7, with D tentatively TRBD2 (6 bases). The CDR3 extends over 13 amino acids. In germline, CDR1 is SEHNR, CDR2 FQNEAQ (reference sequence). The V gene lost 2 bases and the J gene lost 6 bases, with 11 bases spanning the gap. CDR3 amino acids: CASSLLEAGEQYV. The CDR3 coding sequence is TGTGCCAGCAGCTTATTGGAAGCGGGCGAGCAGTACGTC.

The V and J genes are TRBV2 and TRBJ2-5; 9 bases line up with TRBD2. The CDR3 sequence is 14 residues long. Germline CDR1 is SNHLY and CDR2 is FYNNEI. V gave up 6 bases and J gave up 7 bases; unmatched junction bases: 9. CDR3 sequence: CASRPRGGSGTQYF. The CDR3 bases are TGTGCCAGCAGGCCGCGGGGGGGCAGTGGGACCCAGTACTTC.

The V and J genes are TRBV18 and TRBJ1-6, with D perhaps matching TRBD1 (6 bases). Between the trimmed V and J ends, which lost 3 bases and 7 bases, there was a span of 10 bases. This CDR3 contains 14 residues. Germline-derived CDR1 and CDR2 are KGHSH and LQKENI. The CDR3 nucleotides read TGTGCCAGCTCACCGGGACAACTAAATTCACCCCTCCACTTT. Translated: CASSPGQLNSPLHF.

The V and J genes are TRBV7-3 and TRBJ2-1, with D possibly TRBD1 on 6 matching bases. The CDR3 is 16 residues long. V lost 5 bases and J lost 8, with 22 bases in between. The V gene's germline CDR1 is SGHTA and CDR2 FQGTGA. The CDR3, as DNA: TGTGCCAGCAGCCTCCACCCAGACACCAGGGGTCATGAGCAGTTCTTC. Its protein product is CASSLHPDTRGHEQFF.

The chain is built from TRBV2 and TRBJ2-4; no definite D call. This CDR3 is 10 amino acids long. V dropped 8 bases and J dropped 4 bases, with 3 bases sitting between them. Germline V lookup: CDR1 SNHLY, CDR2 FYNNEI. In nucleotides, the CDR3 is TGTGCCAGCGGGAAAAACATTCAGTACTTC. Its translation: CASGKNIQYF.

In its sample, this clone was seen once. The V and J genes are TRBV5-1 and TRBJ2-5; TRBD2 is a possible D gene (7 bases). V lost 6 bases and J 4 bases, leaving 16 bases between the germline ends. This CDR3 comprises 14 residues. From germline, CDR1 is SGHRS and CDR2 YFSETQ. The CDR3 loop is CASTGGRGGETQYF. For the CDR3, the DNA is TGCGCCAGCACGGGGGGCCGGGGTGGAGAGACCCAGTACTTC.